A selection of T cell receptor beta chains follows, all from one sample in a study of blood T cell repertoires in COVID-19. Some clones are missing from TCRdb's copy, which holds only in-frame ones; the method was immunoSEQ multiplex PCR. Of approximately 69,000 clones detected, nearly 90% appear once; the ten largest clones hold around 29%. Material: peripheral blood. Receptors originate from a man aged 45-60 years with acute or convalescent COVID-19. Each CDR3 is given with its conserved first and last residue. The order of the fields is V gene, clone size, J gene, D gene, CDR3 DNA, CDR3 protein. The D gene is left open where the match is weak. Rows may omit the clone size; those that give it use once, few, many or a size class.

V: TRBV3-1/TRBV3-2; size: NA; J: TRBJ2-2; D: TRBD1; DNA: TGTGCCAGCAGCCTCCGGGACAGGGGTGACACCGGGGAGCTGTTTTTT; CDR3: CASSLRDRGDTGELFF
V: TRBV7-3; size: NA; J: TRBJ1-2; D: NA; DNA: TGTGCCAGCAGCCCACAGGGTTCAAATGGCTACACCTTC; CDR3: CASSPQGSNGYTF
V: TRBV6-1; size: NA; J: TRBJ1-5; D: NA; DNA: TGTGCCAGCAGTGACGTAACTGTTAGCAATCAGCCCCAGCATTTT; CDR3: CASSDVTVSNQPQHF
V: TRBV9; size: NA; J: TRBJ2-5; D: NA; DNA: NA; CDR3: CASSVGGGATRETRYF
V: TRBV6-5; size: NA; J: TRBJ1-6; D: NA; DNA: TGTGCCAGCAGTATGAAGGGGCCCAATAATTCACCCCTCCACTTT; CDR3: CASSMKGPNNSPLHF
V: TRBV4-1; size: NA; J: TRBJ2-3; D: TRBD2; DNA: TGCGCCAGCAGCCCCCTAGCGGGGGGGATATCAAGGTATTTT; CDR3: CASSPLAGGISRYF
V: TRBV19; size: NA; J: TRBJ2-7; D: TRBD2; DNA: TGTGCCAGTAGTGTGACTAGCGGGGAAACCTACGAGCAGTACTTC; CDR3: CASSVTSGETYEQYF
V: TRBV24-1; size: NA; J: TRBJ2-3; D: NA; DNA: TGTGCCACCAGTGTCGGGGGTGGGAGGTCTACGCAGTATTTT; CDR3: CATSVGGGRSTQYF
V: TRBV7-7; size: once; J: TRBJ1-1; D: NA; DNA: TGTGCTAGCAGCCCTAGGGGGAGCAGGGAAGCTTTCTTT; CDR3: CASSPRGSREAFF
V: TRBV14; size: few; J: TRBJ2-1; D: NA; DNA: TGTGCCAGCAGCTCCGGTGGAGGGCGTTCCTACAATGAGCAGTTCTTC; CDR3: CASSSGGGRSYNEQFF
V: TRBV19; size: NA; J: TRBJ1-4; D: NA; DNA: TGTGCCAGTAGTCTCAGGAGCGGGCGCGTTACTAATGAAAAACTGTTTTTT; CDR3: CASSLRSGRVTNEKLFF
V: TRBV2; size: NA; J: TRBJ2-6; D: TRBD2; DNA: TGTGCCACCCCAAGGACTAGTAGTGTTGGGGCCAACGTCCTGACTTTC; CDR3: CATPRTSSVGANVLTF
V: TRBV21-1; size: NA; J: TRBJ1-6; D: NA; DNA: TGTGCCAGCAGCAAAGCCACTGGACAGGGGGCGAAAAGCTCCTATAATTCACCCCTCCACTTT; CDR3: CASSKATGQGAKSSYNSPLHF
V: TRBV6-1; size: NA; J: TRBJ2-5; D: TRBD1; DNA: TGTGCCAGCAGTGAAGGGCAGGGGGCCCAGACCCAGTACTTC; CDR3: CASSEGQGAQTQYF
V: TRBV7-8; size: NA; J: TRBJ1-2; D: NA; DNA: TGTGCCAGCAGCCCCCCTGGACAGTCGGGCGGCTACACCTTC; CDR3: CASSPPGQSGGYTF
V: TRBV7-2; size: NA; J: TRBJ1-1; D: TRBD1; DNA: TGTGCCAGCAGCTCAGGACAGGCGAACACTGAAGCTTTCTTT; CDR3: CASSSGQANTEAFF
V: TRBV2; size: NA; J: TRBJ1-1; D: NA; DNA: TGTGCCAGCAGTGACACTAACATGAACACTGAAGCTTTCTTT; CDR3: CASSDTNMNTEAFF
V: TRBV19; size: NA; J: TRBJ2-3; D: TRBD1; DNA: TGTGCCAGTAGTTCACTCTCTAGACAGGGGGGAACAGATACGCAGTATTTT; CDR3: CASSSLSRQGGTDTQYF
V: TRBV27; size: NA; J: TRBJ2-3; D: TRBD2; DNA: TGTGCCAGCAGTTCGTGGACTAGCGGGATCACAGATACGCAGTATTTT; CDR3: CASSSWTSGITDTQYF
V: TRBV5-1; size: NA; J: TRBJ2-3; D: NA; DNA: TGCGCCAGCAGCCGGGGACTGGCGGATACGCAGTATTTT; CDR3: CASSRGLADTQYF
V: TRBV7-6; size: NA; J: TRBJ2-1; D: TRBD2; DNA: TGTGCCAGCAGCTTAGAAGGTAGCGGGGGGTTCTTGATGTTCTTC; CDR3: CASSLEGSGGFLMFF
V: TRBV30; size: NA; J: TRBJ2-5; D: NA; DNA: TGTGCCTGGAGTGAGGGGGGGGAGACCCAGTACTTC; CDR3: CAWSEGGETQYF
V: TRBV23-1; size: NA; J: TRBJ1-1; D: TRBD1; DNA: TGCGCCAGCAGGCCCAGATTCCAGGGGGCGGGAACTGAAGCTTTCTTT; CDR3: CASRPRFQGAGTEAFF
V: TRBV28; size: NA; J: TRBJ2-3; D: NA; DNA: TGTGCCAGCAGTTTAACAACAGATACGCAGTATTTT; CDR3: CASSLTTDTQYF
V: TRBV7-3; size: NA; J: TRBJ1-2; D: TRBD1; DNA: TGTGCCAGCAGCTTCCCGGGACAGGGTTTGTGTGGCTACACCTTC; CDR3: CASSFPGQGLCGYTF
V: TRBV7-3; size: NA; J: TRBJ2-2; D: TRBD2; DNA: TGTGCCAGCAGCTTAACTCCTAGCGGGTCCCAAGGTGACACCGGGGAGCTGTTTTTT; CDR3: CASSLTPSGSQGDTGELFF
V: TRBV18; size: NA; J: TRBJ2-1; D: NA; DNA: TGTGCCAGCTCACCCGCAGGGGAACGCAATGAGCAGTTCTTC; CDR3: CASSPAGERNEQFF
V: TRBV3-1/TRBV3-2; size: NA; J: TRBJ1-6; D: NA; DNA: TGTGCCAGCAGCCAAGCTGACAGGAGGAATTCACCCCTCCACTTT; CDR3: CASSQADRRNSPLHF
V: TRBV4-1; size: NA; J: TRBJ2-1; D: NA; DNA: TGCGCCAGCAGCCAAGGGTTGAGCGGACTATACAATGAGCAGTTCTTC; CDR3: CASSQGLSGLYNEQFF